This entry describes one TCR beta chain. Antigen: not known. The trim removed 2 bases at V and 8 bases at J, leaving 9 bases unmatched. Germline V gives CDR1 SGHTA, CDR2 FQGTGA. CDR3 size: 17 residues. The unexposed donors gave CD4+ T cells in about 2011-2018, prior to COVID-19. The cells were cultured for about ten days before CD4+ T cells were isolated. This entry belongs to a study of CD4 T cells in relation to SARS-CoV-2 and coronaviruses. Study in general: Shared crossreactive spike epitopes were mapped to their HLA restriction.

Some clones are missing from TCRdb's copy, which holds only in-frame ones; the method was immunoSEQ multiplex PCR. This table holds 20,000 to 25,000 clones, around two thirds found once. Whole-study findings and limits: Crossreactive clones expanded significantly less to SARS-CoV-2 than monoreactive clones.

The chain employs TRBV7-3 and TRBJ2-3; 14 nucleotides match TRBD2. The clonotype was recovered from a human donor in good health. Sequenced: CD4+ T cells from PBMCs, cultured in vitro. In DNA form, the CDR3 reads TGTGCCAGCAGCTTAGGGACTAGCGGGAGAGAGGGAGTTACGCAGTATTTT. This sequence encodes CASSLGTSGREGVTQYF. Together with reference TRBV7-3 and TRBJ2-3, the CDR3 gives the full variable domain: GAGVSQTPSNKVTEKGKYVELRCDPISGHTALYWYRQSLGQGPEFLIYFQGTGAADDSGLPNDRFFAVRPEGSVSTLKIQRTERGDSAVYLCASSLGTSGREGVTQYFGPGTRLTVL.